This is a list of T cell receptor beta chains from one sample in a study of T-cell reconstitution after alpha-beta-depleted transplantation in children. A single record per CDR3 protein comes from TCRdb applying MiXCR to the PCR reads. The sample holds roughly 200,000 distinct CDR3 sequences, approximately 10% seen once. The sample consisted of PBMCs, taken before TCRalphabeta/CD19-depleted stem cell transplant. Source of these receptors: a child under two years old with acute myeloid leukemia, due to receive a stem cell transplant. Each CDR3 is given with its conserved first and last residue. D genes are given only for firm matches. Clone sizes are shown as once, few or many counts, or a class when the clone is expanded.

d_gene	v_gene	abundance	j_gene	CDR3aa	CDR3nt
TRBD2	TRBV11-1	many	TRBJ2-7	CASSSLAGTYEQYF	TGTGCCAGCAGCTCACTAGCGGGAACCTACGAGCAGTACTTC
.	TRBV2	many	TRBJ2-1	CASSPDNYNEQFF	TGTGCCAGCAGTCCCGACAACTACAATGAGCAGTTCTTC
.	TRBV12-3/TRBV12-4	many	TRBJ2-3	CASSFRAGRTDTQYF	TGTGCCAGCAGTTTTCGGGCGGGGAGGACAGATACGCAGTATTTT
.	TRBV6-5	many	TRBJ1-2	CASSYSTSYGYTF	TGTGCCAGCAGTTACTCGACCAGCTATGGCTACACCTTC
.	TRBV5-6	few	TRBJ2-1	CASSPTVSSYNEQFF	TGTGCCAGCAGCCCGACCGTGAGCTCCTACAATGAGCAGTTCTTC
.	TRBV5-1	many	TRBJ2-5	CASSPREKETQYF	TGCGCCAGCAGCCCACGGGAGAAAGAGACCCAGTACTTC
TRBD2	TRBV27	many	TRBJ2-4	CASSMGLAGVNIQYF	TGTGCCAGCAGCATGGGACTAGCGGGGGTCAACATTCAGTACTTC
TRBD2	TRBV29-1	many	TRBJ2-2	CSASSGRDTGELFF	TGCAGCGCCAGTAGCGGGAGGGATACCGGGGAGCTGTTTTTT
TRBD2	TRBV4-1	many	TRBJ2-1	CASSQAGGAIPEQFF	TGCGCCAGCAGCCAAGCCGGGGGGGCCATTCCTGAGCAGTTCTTC
TRBD2	TRBV20-1	many	TRBJ2-1	CSAREFGTSRNNEQFF	TGCAGTGCTAGAGAATTTGGGACTAGTCGGAACAATGAGCAGTTCTTC
TRBD2	TRBV27	many	TRBJ2-2	CASSHIAGVNTGELFF	TGTGCCAGCAGTCACATAGCGGGAGTGAACACCGGGGAGCTGTTTTTT
.	TRBV10-3	many	TRBJ1-6	CAAGPNLDSPLHF	TGTGCCGCCGGACCTAACTTGGATTCACCCCTCCACTTT
.	TRBV18	many	TRBJ2-7	CASSGTVSYEQYF	TGTGCCAGCTCAGGGACGGTCTCCTACGAGCAGTACTTC
.	TRBV24-1	many	TRBJ2-1	CATSDRNNEQFF	TGTGCCACCAGTGACCGCAACAATGAGCAGTTCTTC
.	TRBV7-9	many	TRBJ2-1	CASSLTQASYNEQFF	TGTGCCAGCAGCTTAACCCAGGCCTCCTACAATGAGCAGTTCTTC
.	TRBV20-1	many	TRBJ2-3	CSARGKRDPGFYGTQYF	TGCAGTGCTAGAGGTAAACGGGACCCAGGATTTTACGGTACGCAGTATTTT